This is a list of T cell receptor beta chains from one sample in a study of OX40 agonist ivuxolimab in advanced cancers. Measured with immunoSEQ multiplex PCR; TCRdb has only the in-frame clones, and not every one. The sample holds about 100,000 clones, approximately 90% seen once. The sample in question was CD4+ or CD8+ T cells sorted from blood, obtained in a trial of the OX40 agonist ivuxolimab. The receptor set was obtained from an adult with an advanced solid tumor such as melanoma, head and neck, liver or kidney cancer. Both conserved end residues are part of each CDR3. The D gene is left open where the match is weak. Where a row states a size, it is once, few, many or the class of an expanded clone; other rows omit it.

>TRBV6-5|TRBJ1-2|TRBD1|-
TGTGCCAGCAGGACACAGGGGGCGGTCTATGGCTACACCTTC
CASRTQGAVYGYTF
>TRBV6-5|TRBJ1-1|-|-
TGTGCCAGCAGTTACCCGCGCAGGGGAGGGTACATGTCTTTCTTT
CASSYPRRGGYMSFF
>TRBV19|TRBJ2-2|TRBD1|-
TGTGCCAGTAGCCTACAGGGGTACACCGGGGAGCTGTTTTTT
CASSLQGYTGELFF
>TRBV6-1|TRBJ2-7|TRBD1|once
TGTGCCAGACCGGGACAGGGGCTTTACCACGAGCAGTACTTC
CARPGQGLYHEQYF
>TRBV5-6|TRBJ1-3|-|-
TGTGCCAGCAGCTTGTCGTACTCTGGAAACACCATATATTTT
CASSLSYSGNTIYF
>TRBV6-1|TRBJ2-1|-|-
TGTGCCAGCAGTGGACACACGGAATACAATGAGCAGTTCTTC
CASSGHTEYNEQFF
>TRBV2|TRBJ2-7|TRBD1|-
TGTGCCAGCAGCGGGACAGGGGGTAGAAACGAGCAGTACTTC
CASSGTGGRNEQYF
>TRBV11-2|TRBJ2-7|TRBD2|-
TGTGCCAGCAGCTTAGTCGGGACTAGGGTCGAGCAGTACTTC
CASSLVGTRVEQYF
>TRBV28|TRBJ2-7|-|-
TGTGCCAGCAGTTTACTAGACCCCGTGGGGGGAGAGCAGTACTTC
CASSLLDPVGGEQYF
>TRBV11-2|TRBJ2-7|TRBD2|-
TGTGCCAGCAGCGGGGGGACTAGCGGGGCCTACGAGCAGTACTTC
CASSGGTSGAYEQYF
>TRBV19|TRBJ2-1|-|-
TGTGCCAGTAGTATCAGCTCAAGCCACAATGAGCAGTTCTTC
CASSISSSHNEQFF
>TRBV11-3|TRBJ2-1|TRBD1|once
TGTGCCAGCAGCGAGCCGGGACAGGGTAGCAATGAGCAGTTCTTC
CASSEPGQGSNEQFF
>TRBV18|TRBJ2-1|TRBD2|-
TGTGCCAGCTCACAGGGACTAGACAATGAGCAGTTCTTC
CASSQGLDNEQFF
>TRBV11-2|TRBJ2-1|-|-
TGTGCCAGCAGCTTGAGGGAACGAACTATTTCCTACAATGAGCAGTTCTTC
CASSLRERTISYNEQFF
>TRBV19|TRBJ2-3|-|-
TGTGCCAGTAGTAAGACTGGGAACAGGGATACGCAGTATTTT
CASSKTGNRDTQYF
>TRBV5-1|TRBJ2-1|TRBD2|once
TGCGCCAGCATTCCCGGGACTAGCGGGAGTGATGAGCAGTTCTTC
CASIPGTSGSDEQFF
>TRBV7-9|TRBJ2-3|TRBD1|-
TGTGCCAGCAGCTTAGTTGGGACAGAGGTGCAGTATTTT
CASSLVGTEVQYF
>TRBV18|TRBJ1-3|-|-
TGTGCCAGCTCACCATCGACGGTCGGTGGCGGAAACACCATATATTTT
CASSPSTVGGGNTIYF
>TRBV2|TRBJ2-7|-|-
TGTGCCAGCAGTAAAGACAGGTCCTACGAGCAGTACTTC
CASSKDRSYEQYF
>TRBV28|TRBJ2-1|-|-
TGTGCCAGCAGCACATACAATGAGCAGTTCTTC
CASSTYNEQFF
>TRBV28|TRBJ1-4|TRBD1|-
TGTGCCAGCAGTTTATTGGGACAGGGGAATGAAAAACTGTTTTTT
CASSLLGQGNEKLFF
>TRBV6-1|TRBJ2-1|-|-
TGTGCCAGCACTGTTCGCGGCTACAATGAGCAGTTCTTC
CASTVRGYNEQFF
>TRBV7-9|TRBJ1-3|-|-
TGTGCCAGCAGCTTCGGATCGGCTACCGATGGAAACACCATATATTTT
CASSFGSATDGNTIYF
>TRBV30|TRBJ1-1|-|-
TGTGCCTGGAGGGGCCGGGGGGGTTTGAACACTGAAGCTTTCTTT
CAWRGRGGLNTEAFF
>TRBV6-4|TRBJ1-2|-|-
TGTGCCAGCAGTTTATCAAACGGTGGCTACACCTTC
CASSLSNGGYTF
>TRBV4-3|TRBJ2-1|TRBD2|-
TGCGCCAGCAGCCAGGAGGGACTAGCGGGTACGAGCTCCTACAATGAGCAGTTCTTC
CASSQEGLAGTSSYNEQFF
>TRBV19|TRBJ2-7|TRBD2|-
TGTGCCAGTAGTACGCTCAGCGGGAGTGCAGCCGAGCAGTACTTC
CASSTLSGSAAEQYF
>TRBV7-9|TRBJ2-5|TRBD2|-
TGTGCCAGCAGCTTGGACGGGAGGGAGACCCAGTACTTC
CASSLDGRETQYF
>TRBV7-2|TRBJ2-3|-|few
TGTGCCAGCAGCTTAGAGTCTGGCGTTACGCAGTATTTT
CASSLESGVTQYF
>TRBV5-6|TRBJ2-7|-|-
TGTGCCAGCAGCTTGGGGGCCCGCTCCTACGAGCAGTACTTC
CASSLGARSYEQYF
>TRBV1|TRBJ2-2|-|-
TGCACCAGCAGCCAAGATAGGGGCCGGCTAGCGGGAGGTGGGGGCACCGGGGAGCTGTTTTTT
CTSSQDRGRLAGGGGTGELFF
>TRBV7-2|TRBJ2-2|-|few
TGTGCCAGCAGCTTAACTGCGAACACCGGGGAGCTGTTTTTT
CASSLTANTGELFF
>TRBV28|TRBJ2-3|TRBD2|-
TGTGCCAGCAGTTTGGCCCCCCCTAGCGGGGATACGCAGTATTTT
CASSLAPPSGDTQYF
>TRBV18|TRBJ2-7|-|-
TGTGCCAGCTCACCACCGGGAGGACCAGGGACCTACGAGCAGTACTTC
CASSPPGGPGTYEQYF
>TRBV7-9|TRBJ2-7|-|once
TGTGCCAGCAGCCCTACCCATCCTTACTCCTCCTACGAGCAGTACTTC
CASSPTHPYSSYEQYF
>TRBV18|TRBJ1-4|-|-
TGTGCCAGCTCAGAAGGGGCAACTAATGAAAAACTGTTTTTT
CASSEGATNEKLFF
>TRBV5-4|TRBJ2-1|TRBD2|-
TGTGCCAGCAGCCGCGGACTAGCGGGAGTAGGTGGCGATGAGCAGTTCTTC
CASSRGLAGVGGDEQFF
>TRBV5-1|TRBJ2-6|-|-
TGCGCCAGCAGCTTGACTTCCCCGGCCAACGTCCTGACTTTC
CASSLTSPANVLTF
>TRBV9|TRBJ2-1|TRBD1|-
TGTGCCAGCAGCCCCTATCAGGGGGCAGTGGTCAATGAGCAGTTCTTC
CASSPYQGAVVNEQFF
>TRBV14|TRBJ1-1|TRBD1|-
TGTGCCAGCAGCCAAGTTACAGGGGAGAACACTGAAGCTTTCTTT
CASSQVTGENTEAFF
>TRBV4-3|TRBJ2-3|TRBD2|-
TGCGCCAGCAGCCGGACCTACGCGGCGGGAGTGGGGAGGGGCACAGATACGCAGTATTTT
CASSRTYAAGVGRGTDTQYF
>TRBV19|TRBJ1-1|TRBD1|-
TGTGCCAGTACCTGGACAGGGGATATTAACACTGAAGCTTTCTTT
CASTWTGDINTEAFF
>TRBV28|TRBJ1-2|-|once
TGTGCCAGCAGCTTGAGGGATGACTACACCTTC
CASSLRDDYTF
>TRBV4-2|TRBJ1-4|-|-
TGTGCCAGCAGCCGAGATGGAGTGTCTAATGAAAAACTGTTTTTT
CASSRDGVSNEKLFF
>TRBV5-1|TRBJ2-7|TRBD2|-
TGCGCCAGCAATCGAGGGACTAGGAGCGACGAGCAGTACTTC
CASNRGTRSDEQYF
>TRBV19|TRBJ1-2|TRBD1|-
TGTGCCAGTAGCCAATCCGGGACAGGCCTCAATGGCTACACCTTC
CASSQSGTGLNGYTF
>TRBV18|TRBJ1-2|-|-
TGTGCCAGCTCAAGTAACCTAATGGGTGGAGATGGCTACACCTTC
CASSSNLMGGDGYTF
>TRBV27|TRBJ2-1|-|-
TGTGCCAGCAGTTTTCGCTACTACTCCTACAATGAGCAGTTCTTC
CASSFRYYSYNEQFF
>TRBV30|TRBJ1-5|-|-
TGTGCCTGGAGCCCCGCCCGGGGGCTGGATCAGCCCCAGCATTTT
CAWSPARGLDQPQHF
>TRBV9|TRBJ2-1|-|-
TGTGCCAGCAGCGTAGGGAGGTACAATGAGCAGTTCTTC
CASSVGRYNEQFF
>TRBV27|TRBJ2-2|TRBD1|-
TGTGCCAGCAGCCCTGACAGGGGGACCGGGGAGCTGTTTTTT
CASSPDRGTGELFF
>TRBV19|TRBJ2-1|TRBD2|once
TGTGCCAGTACGGGACTAGCGGCGAGCTCCTACAATGAGCAGTTCTTC
CASTGLAASSYNEQFF